This paragraph reports one T cell receptor beta chain. Its target is not known. With random hexamers, reverse transcription was performed on about 0.5 to 1 ug of RNA. The amplification used immunoSEQ multiplex PCR on TCR beta CDR3; it spanned 54 Vbeta and 13 Jbeta. TCRdb re-called the immunoSEQ multiplex PCR reads with MiXCR, one entry per CDR3 protein. The repertoire has roughly 88,000 distinct CDR3 sequences, approximately 96% of them found once; the top ten carry 0.4% to 0.45%. The source of the sample is a study of CD8 T cells in Susac syndrome. The wider study: Within the sequenced group of Susac syndrome patients, roughly 6 showed active disease and about eight were in remission. Study observations and caveats: Among active patients and in TEMRA cells, CD8+ clonal expansion in Susac reached its peak.

High-throughput TCR beta sequencing covered peripheral CD8+ and CD4+ T cells. Sequencing used CD8+ T cells from PBMCs. The TCR was taken from a human donor with Susac syndrome.

The DNA of the CDR3 is TGTGCCAGCAGCTTAAGGATGGTTTACGAGCAGTACTTC. Translating it yields CASSLRMVYEQYF. The V gene is TRBV7-2, the J gene TRBJ2-7; D is undetermined. Germline CDR1 SGHTA, CDR2 FQGNSA. This CDR3 has 13 residues. Trimming shortened V by 2 bases and J by 4 bases, and 9 bases separated the two germline ends.